The 29 T cell receptor beta chains in this list originate from one sample, sequenced in a study of blood T cell repertoires in COVID-19. TCRdb's copy holds only in-frame clones and misses some; the assay was immunoSEQ multiplex PCR. The sample records over 110,000 clones, approximately 88% being singletons. Sequencing used peripheral blood. These TCRs come from a human donor in a cohort sampled during active COVID-19.

The gene calls are TRBV5-1 and TRBJ1-1; TRBD1 matches at 7 bases. With 4 bases clipped from V and 4 bases from J, the junction kept 4 bases outside the gene matches. The germline CDR1 and CDR2 sequences are SGHRS and YFSETQ. This CDR3 region has 13 residues. The CDR3 reads CASSVTGVTEAFF. The CDR3 DNA follows: TGCGCCAGCAGCGTTACAGGGGTCACTGAAGCTTTCTTT.

The rearrangement links TRBV13 to TRBJ2-2; tentative D call: TRBD1 (5 bases). Germline values: CDR1 PRHDT, CDR2 FYEKMQ (reference sequence). Trimming cost V 7 bases and J 6 bases, with 12 bases left between them. This CDR3 comprises 13 residues. The CDR3 DNA follows: TGTGCCAGCAACAAAGGGGCCCCCGGGGAGCTGTTTTTT. Protein product: CASNKGAPGELFF.

The chain employs TRBV7-2 and TRBJ2-3; TRBD2 agrees at 7 bases. Germline CDR1 and CDR2: SGHTA and FQGNSA. With 5 bases clipped from V and 1 base from J, the junction kept 9 bases outside the gene matches. This CDR3 has 16 residues. CDR3 loop: CASSDLLAVGTDTQYF. The CDR3 DNA is TGTGCCAGCAGCGACCTCCTAGCGGTGGGCACAGATACGCAGTATTTT.

The V and J genes are TRBV3-1 (or the pseudogene TRBV3-2) and TRBJ1-1; TRBD1 matches 11 bases. This CDR3 is 16 amino acids long. In germline, CDR1 is LGHDT, CDR2 YNNKEL (reference sequence). J gave up 4 bases and V 4 bases, and 8 bases lay outside the gene matches. The CDR3 loop is CASSRATGTGGTEAFF. As DNA, the CDR3 is TGTGCCAGCAGCCGAGCGACCGGGACAGGGGGCACTGAAGCTTTCTTT.

As to this clone: Other nucleotide sequences in the sample specify the same CDR3. The DNA of the CDR3 is TGTGCCAGCAGGCCGGGACAGGGAAATAATTCACCCCTCCACTTT. Residues: CASRPGQGNNSPLHF. This rearrangement joins TRBV6-5 to TRBJ1-6; TRBD1 aligns across 9 bases. V shed 6 bases, J shed 5 bases, and the junction held 5 bases outside the gene matches. The CDR3 length is 15 residues. The germline CDR1 and CDR2 sequences are MNHEY and SVGAGI.

The V gene is TRBV19, the J gene TRBJ1-2; weak D call: TRBD1 (5 bases). V lost 7 bases and J 0 bases, leaving 15 bases between the germline ends. The CDR3 covers 15 residues. CDR1 and CDR2 from the germline V gene are LNHDA and SQIVND (reference sequence). This chain's CDR3 is CASTRAGGTNYGYTF. DNA of the CDR3: TGTGCCAGTACCAGAGCGGGGGGTACTAACTATGGCTACACCTTC. The whole variable domain, remainder taken from reference TRBV19 and TRBJ1-2, is DGGITQSPKYLFRKEGQNVTLSCEQNLNHDAMYWYRQDPGQGLRLIYYSQIVNDFQKGDIAEGYSVSREKKESFPLTVTSAQKNPTAFYLCASTRAGGTNYGYTFGSGTRLTVV.

This chain connects TRBV5-5 to TRBJ1-1; 8 bases are a match to TRBD1. This CDR3 contains 16 residues. V lost 2 bases to trimming and J lost 1 base; unmatched junction nucleotides: 7. Germline V gene data show CDR1 as SGHKS and CDR2 as YYEKEE (reference sequence). CDR3: CASSFNRGGGNTEAFF. CDR3 coding DNA: TGTGCCAGCAGCTTCAACAGGGGGGGCGGGAACACTGAAGCTTTCTTT.

The chain combines TRBV11-2 with TRBJ2-5, with 9 bases that match TRBD2. The CDR3 covers 15 residues. The V and J ends lost 3 bases and 5 bases, in that order; junction bases with no gene match: 7. Germline-derived CDR1 and CDR2 are SGHAT and FQNNGV. The CDR3 DNA sequence: TGTGCCAGCAGCTTTCGGACTAGCGAGGCGGAGACCCAGTACTTC. Encoded protein: CASSFRTSEAETQYF. The complete variable domain, with remaining parts taken from reference TRBV11-2 and TRBJ2-5, reads EAGVAQSPRYKIIEKRQSVAFWCNPISGHATLYWYQQILGQGPKLLIQFQNNGVVDDSQLPKDRFSAERLKGVDSTLKIQPAKLEDSAVYLCASSFRTSEAETQYFGPGTRLLVL.

The chain is built from TRBV7-2 and TRBJ1-5; unclear D gene. V lost 2 bases and J 7 bases, leaving 15 bases between the germline ends. This CDR3 contains 15 residues. Germline-derived CDR1 and CDR2 are SGHTA and FQGNSA. The CDR3 bases are TGTGCCAGCAGCTTAACTTTCGGCGGGAGGCAGCCCCAGCATTTT. Translating it yields CASSLTFGGRQPQHF.

The chain combines TRBV18 with TRBJ2-3, with 9 bases identical to TRBD2. The CDR3 extends over 14 amino acids. CDR1 and CDR2 (germline): KGHSH, LQKENI. Trimming at V came to 3 bases and at J to 6 bases, leaving 4 bases not matched to a gene. This CDR3 is CASSPILAGDTQYF. The CDR3 DNA follows: TGTGCCAGCTCACCGATTCTAGCGGGGGATACGCAGTATTTT.

The chain is built from TRBV3-1 (or the pseudogene TRBV3-2) and TRBJ2-2; TRBD2 aligns across 7 bases. Germline V CDR1 and CDR2: LGHDT, YNNKEL (reference sequence). J was trimmed by 6 bases and V by 4 bases; bases with no gene match: 11. The CDR3 is 16 residues long. CDR3 sequence reads: CASSPAGRTHAGELFF. The CDR3 region has the DNA TGTGCCAGCAGCCCAGCCGGGAGGACACACGCCGGGGAGCTGTTTTTT.

The CDR3: CASSLEWASTDTQYF. Here the CDR3 DNA reads TGTGCCAGCAGTTTAGAGTGGGCTAGCACAGATACGCAGTATTTT. This sequence joins TRBV27 and TRBJ2-3; no clear D gene. Germline CDR1 and CDR2: MNHEY and SMNVEV (reference sequence). The CDR3 loop spans 15 amino acids. Between the trimmed V and J ends, which lost 2 bases and 0 bases, there was a span of 9 bases.

The rearrangement uses TRBV7-9 and TRBJ2-5; a possible D gene is TRBD1 (5 bases). In germline, CDR1 is SEHNR, CDR2 FQNEAQ (reference sequence). There are 14 residues in the CDR3. The ends were cut back, 2 bases at V and 2 bases at J, with 9 bases in the middle. The CDR3 nucleotides read TGTGCCAGCAGCTTAAATCAGGGTCAAGAGACCCAGTACTTC. Residues: CASSLNQGQETQYF. The complete variable domain, with remaining parts taken from reference TRBV7-9 and TRBJ2-5, reads DTGVSQNPRHKITKRGQNVTFRCDPISEHNRLYWYRQTLGQGPEFLTYFQNEAQLEKSRLLSDRFSAERPKGSFSTLEIQRTEQGDSAMYLCASSLNQGQETQYFGPGTRLLVL.

The chain is built from TRBV30 and TRBJ2-7; D may be TRBD2 (6 bases). V was clipped by 7 bases and J by 6 bases, with 16 bases between them. The CDR3 totals 12 residues. The germline gives CDR1 GTSNPN, CDR2 SVGIG (reference sequence). The CDR3 DNA is TGTGCCTCGCGGGGAATTGGGGGCGAGCAGTACTTC. It is translated as CASRGIGGEQYF.

Worth noting for this clone: Other DNA sequences within the sample encode an identical CDR3. V usage is TRBV5-5 and J usage is TRBJ2-5, with D perhaps TRBD2 (7 bases). The CDR3 runs to 13 residues. Trimming removed 2 bases at V and 3 bases at J, with 8 bases between. Germline V gene sequence: CDR1 SGHKS, CDR2 YYEKEE (reference sequence). This chain's CDR3 is CASSLGGEETQYF. DNA of the CDR3: TGTGCCAGCAGCTTAGGGGGGGAAGAGACCCAGTACTTC.

The J gene is TRBJ2-7, the V gene TRBV27; D may be TRBD1 (6 bases). V was clipped by 3 bases and J by 0 bases, with 9 bases between them. The germline V gene encodes CDR1 MNHEY and CDR2 SMNVEV (reference sequence). The CDR3 is 14 residues long. The CDR3 region has the DNA TGTGCCAGCAGTTTCCGGGACATCTCCTACGAGCAGTACTTC. This translates into CASSFRDISYEQYF.

A word on this clone: The junction and the germline gene differ at one end; a read error may be behind it. The V and J genes are TRBV7-9 and TRBJ1-4; 8 nucleotides align to TRBD1. CDR1 is SEHNR, CDR2 FQNEAQ, per germline (reference sequence). The CDR3 has 13 residues. DNA of the CDR3: TGTGCCAGCAGCGCTGTACGTCTCGGACAGGGCCTTTTT. Amino acids: CASSAVRLGQGLF.

The CDR3 reads CASSPQTSGETQYF. CDR3 nucleotide sequence: TGCGCCAGCAGTCCTCAAACTAGCGGGGAGACCCAGTACTTC. The gene calls are TRBV5-1 and TRBJ2-5; 9 bases agree with TRBD2. In germline, CDR1 is SGHRS, CDR2 YFSETQ. The CDR3 runs 14 residues. J gave up 5 bases and V 5 bases, and 7 bases lay outside the gene matches.

This clone was observed a few times. The chain has TRBV10-3 and TRBJ2-5; tentative D call: TRBD1 (7 bases). The germline V and J ends were trimmed by 11 bases and 2 bases, with 9 bases remaining between them. The CDR3 covers 11 residues. Germline CDR1 and CDR2: ENHRY and SYGVKD. The CDR3 bases are TGTGCCGCGGGACAGCAAGAGACCCAGTACTTC. Encoded protein: CAAGQQETQYF.

The chain links TRBV29-1 to TRBJ1-2; D uncertain. The CDR3 totals 9 residues. Trimming stripped 3 bases from V and 12 bases from J, with 8 bases between. Germline V lookup: CDR1 SQVTM, CDR2 ANQGSEA. CDR3 sequence reads: CSVEARNTF. CDR3 sequence (DNA): TGCAGCGTTGAGGCGCGGAACACCTTC.

The CDR3 bases are TGTGCCTGGAATTGGATGGGGGCGGAAGGCTACACCTTC. This codes for CAWNWMGAEGYTF. The J gene is TRBJ1-2, the V gene TRBV30; D perhaps matches TRBD1 (6 bases). Germline V gene data show CDR1 as GTSNPN and CDR2 as SVGIG (reference sequence). Trimming took 4 bases from V and 8 from J, leaving 17 bases between them. The CDR3 covers 13 residues.

The genes are TRBV6-6 and TRBJ2-2, with 12 positions matching TRBD2. The CDR3 runs to 15 residues. The germline gives CDR1 MNHNY, CDR2 SVGAGI (reference sequence). After removal of 5 bases from V and 6 bases from J, the junction contained 4 bases not matched to a gene. In DNA form, the CDR3 reads TGTGCCAGCAGTCCCGGACTAGCGGGACCCGGGGAGCTGTTTTTT. Protein product: CASSPGLAGPGELFF.

This chain uses TRBV6-2 or TRBV6-3 with TRBJ2-1; D possibly corresponds to TRBD2 (5 bases). This CDR3 comprises 15 residues. V was pared by 2 bases and J by 4 bases, with 12 bases between. Germline-derived CDR1 and CDR2 are MNHEY and SVGEGT. CDR3 DNA sequence: TGTGCCAGCAGTTACGAGGACTCCCGTTACAATGAGCAGTTCTTC. This gives the protein CASSYEDSRYNEQFF.

The chain joins TRBV9 to TRBJ2-7; D is possibly TRBD1 (6 bases). The CDR3 runs 14 residues. The germline V gene encodes CDR1 SGDLS and CDR2 YYNGEE. V was clipped by 5 bases and J by 2 bases, with 14 bases between them. The chain's CDR3 is CASSRQGQAYEQYF. In DNA form, the CDR3 reads TGTGCCAGCAGTCGGCAGGGGCAAGCCTACGAGCAGTACTTC. Combining the CDR3 with reference TRBV9 and TRBJ2-7 gives the whole variable domain DSGVTQTPKHLITATGQRVTLRCSPRSGDLSVYWYQQSLDQGLQFLIQYYNGEERAKGNILERFSAQQFPDLHSELNLSSLELGDSALYFCASSRQGQAYEQYFGPGTRLTVT.

This clone showed up just once. V gene TRBV7-9 combines with J gene TRBJ2-3; D is perhaps TRBD2 (5 bases). The V end was cut by 3 bases, the J end by 5 bases, with 12 bases between. CDR1 is SEHNR and CDR2 is FQNEAQ in the germline V gene (reference sequence). This CDR3 region has 14 residues. The CDR3 DNA sequence: TGTGCCAGCAGCTTGCAGGACTCCCAAGATACGCAGTATTTT. Amino acids: CASSLQDSQDTQYF.

The chain recombines TRBV12-5 with TRBJ2-2; weak D call: TRBD2 (6 bases). V was shortened by 2 bases and J by 1 base, with 11 bases between the two germline ends. The CDR3 runs 16 residues. Germline V gene data show CDR1 as LGHNT and CDR2 as FRNRAP. CDR3 sequence reads: CASGLLVGGNTGELFF. CDR3 nucleotides: TGTGCTAGTGGTTTGTTAGTGGGGGGGAACACCGGGGAGCTGTTTTTT.

This chain links TRBV14 with TRBJ2-1; 10 positions agree with TRBD1. This CDR3 is 15 amino acids long. The V segment lost 4 bases and the J segment 9 bases; nucleotides outside the gene matches: 9. Looked up from germline, CDR1 is SGHDN and CDR2 is FVKESK. CDR3 region: CASSPIDRGLVEQFF. As DNA, the CDR3 is TGTGCCAGCAGCCCTATCGACAGGGGGCTGGTTGAGCAGTTCTTC.

This chain links TRBV19 with TRBJ2-5, with 8 bases aligning to TRBD2. The germline V gene has CDR1 LNHDA and CDR2 SQIVND (reference sequence). Trimming removed 6 bases from V and 5 bases from J; junction bases left unmatched: 5. The CDR3 has 13 amino acids. CDR3: CASSGGVRETQYF. CDR3 nucleotide sequence: TGTGCCAGTAGCGGGGGGGTCCGGGAGACCCAGTACTTC. Looking up the rest from reference TRBV19 and TRBJ2-5 gives the full variable domain: DGGITQSPKYLFRKEGQNVTLSCEQNLNHDAMYWYRQDPGQGLRLIYYSQIVNDFQKGDIAEGYSVSREKKESFPLTVTSAQKNPTAFYLCASSGGVRETQYFGPGTRLLVL.

The chain has TRBV21-1 and TRBJ1-3; the table calls TRBD1, which could not be checked here. TRBV21-1 corresponds to a pseudogene. The CDR3 is made up of 16 amino acids. Here the CDR3 reads CASSKKVRGLGNTIYF. CDR3 coding DNA: TGTGCCAGCAGCAAAAAGGTCAGGGGGCTAGGAAACACCATATATTTT.